This T cell receptor beta chain originates from a study of T cells after yellow fever vaccination. TCRdb analysed the 5' RACE reads with MiXCR anew, one entry per CDR3 protein. The data contain 450,000 to 550,000 distinct CDR3 sequences, less than 25% of them singletons. The CDR3 length is 13 residues. The V gene lost 5 bases and the J gene lost 3 bases, with 11 bases spanning the gap. The V gene's germline CDR1 is MNHEY and CDR2 SMNVEV (reference sequence). Sequences were derived from PBMCs, sampled about 20 days after the first yellow fever vaccination. This clonotype was sampled from a man in his late teens or twenties who received the YFV17D yellow fever vaccine. This sequence joins TRBV27 and TRBJ2-7; tentative D call: TRBD1 (6 bases). The CDR3 region is CASSPARGYEQYF. In nucleotides, the CDR3 is TGTGCCAGCAGTCCCGCCAGGGGCTACGAGCAGTACTTC.